These T cell receptor beta chains were read from a single sample in a study of control samples from healthy donors and cancer patients. Assay: immunoSEQ multiplex PCR; the TCRdb copy retains only in-frame clones and omits some. The sample has approximately 160,000 clones; about 94% are singletons. Sequenced input: blood. Source of these receptors: a woman under 40 in good health. Each CDR3 is given with its conserved first and last residue. D genes are given only for firm matches. The size of a clone is reported for some rows only, either as once, few or many, or as a class for expanded clones.

V	J	size	D	DNA	CDR3
TRBV7-9	TRBJ2-1	NA	NA	TGTGCCAGCAGCTTAATCTGGCAGGGGACAAATGAGCAGTTCTTC	CASSLIWQGTNEQFF
TRBV2	TRBJ2-7	NA	NA	TGTGCCAGCAGTGGGGCAGGGCTCGTTGAGCAGTACTTC	CASSGAGLVEQYF
TRBV3-1/TRBV3-2	TRBJ2-7	NA	NA	TGTGCCAGCAGCCGACGGAGGGAGCGGCCAACCTCCTACGAGCAGTACTTC	CASSRRRERPTSYEQYF
TRBV10-3	TRBJ2-5	NA	NA	TGTGCCATCAGTGAAGGTTTGGGGGTGGGGAAGACCCAGTACTTC	CAISEGLGVGKTQYF
TRBV27	TRBJ2-7	NA	NA	TGTGCCAGCAGTCCCCTAGCGTTCGGAGGCTCCTACGAGCAGTACTTC	CASSPLAFGGSYEQYF
TRBV14	TRBJ2-7	NA	NA	TGTGCCAGCACCCAATCGGCGGGCAGCTCCTACGAGCAGTACTTC	CASTQSAGSSYEQYF
TRBV9	TRBJ1-4	NA	NA	TGTGCCAGCAGCCAGGGAAGGAGGGATGAAAAACTGTTTTTT	CASSQGRRDEKLFF
TRBV7-9	TRBJ2-7	NA	NA	TGTGCCAGCAGCACTGGACGGGAGCAGTACTTC	CASSTGREQYF
TRBV9	TRBJ2-5	NA	TRBD2	TGTGCCAGCAGCGCGGGACTAGCGGGAGGGGGAGAGACCCAGTACTTC	CASSAGLAGGGETQYF
TRBV27	TRBJ1-5	NA	NA	TGTGCCAGCAAAGGGGTTTCTGGTACCGGCAATCAGCCCCAGCATTTT	CASKGVSGTGNQPQHF
TRBV28	TRBJ2-7	NA	TRBD1	TGTGCCAGCAGTTTACAGGGGACAGGGACCTACGAGCAGTACTTC	CASSLQGTGTYEQYF
TRBV7-9	TRBJ1-3	once	NA	TGTGCCAGCAGCCGACAGGGAAACACCATATATTTT	CASSRQGNTIYF
TRBV5-1	TRBJ2-2	NA	NA	TGCGCCAGCAGCTTGGCGCGGGAAGGCACCGGGGAGCTGTTTTTT	CASSLAREGTGELFF
TRBV27	TRBJ1-5	once	TRBD1	TGTGCCAGCAGCTCTAGACCAGGGGGCGGTCAGCCCCAGCATTTT	CASSSRPGGGQPQHF
TRBV6-6	TRBJ1-3	NA	NA	TGTGCCAGCAGTTACTCAAACACCATATATTTT	CASSYSNTIYF
TRBV5-1	TRBJ2-3	NA	TRBD1	TGCGCCAGCAACCCCGGGACAGGAATTTATACGCAGTATTTT	CASNPGTGIYTQYF
TRBV27	TRBJ1-1	NA	TRBD1	TGTGCCAGCAGTCCGCGACAGGGACCGAACACTGAAGCTTTCTTT	CASSPRQGPNTEAFF
TRBV28	TRBJ1-1	NA	NA	TGTGCCAGCAGTTCACCACAGGGACCCGAAGCTTTCTTT	CASSSPQGPEAFF
TRBV5-4	TRBJ2-3	NA	NA	TGTGCCAGCAGCTTGGCCAGACTAACAGATACGCAGTATTTT	CASSLARLTDTQYF
TRBV2	TRBJ2-2	NA	NA	TGTGCCAGCAGTCCCAGATGGGTCAACACCGGGGAGCTGTTTTTT	CASSPRWVNTGELFF
TRBV5-1	TRBJ2-3	NA	TRBD2	TGCGCCAGCAGCCCCGGGGGACTACCTCCCGGCACAGATACGCAGTATTTT	CASSPGGLPPGTDTQYF
TRBV5-4	TRBJ2-1	NA	TRBD2	TGTGCCAGCAGCGCGGGACTAGATCAATACAATGAGCAGTTCTTC	CASSAGLDQYNEQFF
TRBV5-4	TRBJ2-7	NA	NA	TGTGCCAGCAGCGTAGACTACTACGAGCAGTACTTC	CASSVDYYEQYF
TRBV28	TRBJ1-5	NA	NA	TGTGCCAGCAGGCACCCTAGTTTTAACGGGGTTCAGCCCCAGCATTTT	CASRHPSFNGVQPQHF
TRBV5-4	TRBJ2-6	NA	NA	TGTGCCAGCAGCACTATGATGCTCTCTGGGGCCAACGTCCTGACTTTC	CASSTMMLSGANVLTF
TRBV7-6	TRBJ2-7	NA	TRBD2	TGTGCCAGCAGCAGAGGCGTCCTAGCGGGAAGTGAGGAGCAGTACTTC	CASSRGVLAGSEEQYF
TRBV5-6	TRBJ2-7	once	TRBD2	TGTGCCAGCAGCTCTATACTAGCGGGCCTCTCCTACGAGCAGTACTTC	CASSSILAGLSYEQYF
TRBV19	TRBJ2-7	NA	TRBD2	TGTGCCAGTAGTATATCGGCGGGGGTGGTGGCCTACGAGCAGTACTTC	CASSISAGVVAYEQYF
TRBV11-2	TRBJ2-7	NA	NA	TGTGCCAGCAGCTTTCACGAGCAGTACTTC	CASSFHEQYF
TRBV27	TRBJ1-1	NA	TRBD1	TGTGCCAGCATTCCCAGGGGGGGTTTTCACAACACTGAAGCTTTCTTT	CASIPRGGFHNTEAFF
TRBV14	TRBJ1-4	NA	TRBD1	TGTGCCAGCAGCCAAGGTTACAGGGGGCAAGGGCTGTTTTTT	CASSQGYRGQGLFF
TRBV2	TRBJ2-2	NA	NA	TGTGCCAGCAGTGACTCGAGCAGGGGGGGCACCGGGGAGCTGTTTTTT	CASSDSSRGGTGELFF
TRBV19	TRBJ1-5	NA	TRBD1	TGTGCCAGTAGTGCCGGGACAGGTAGCAATCAGCCCCAGCATTTT	CASSAGTGSNQPQHF
TRBV6-5	TRBJ2-1	NA	TRBD2	TGTGCCAGCAGTTACTCGGGTCTAGCGGGGACCAATGAGCAGTTCTTC	CASSYSGLAGTNEQFF
TRBV14	TRBJ2-1	NA	TRBD2	TGTGCCAGCAGTCGGTGGGAGGGAAACAATGAGCAGTTCTTC	CASSRWEGNNEQFF
TRBV10-3	TRBJ1-1	NA	NA	TGTGCCATCAGGGGGGACTACACTGAAGCTTTCTTT	CAIRGDYTEAFF
TRBV4-1	TRBJ1-4	NA	NA	TGCGCCAGCAGGCGGGGGACGTCAACTAATGAAAAACTGTTTTTT	CASRRGTSTNEKLFF
TRBV12-3/TRBV12-4	TRBJ2-7	NA	TRBD1	TGTGCCAGCAGTTCACGGGACAGGGACGAGCAGTACTTC	CASSSRDRDEQYF
TRBV6-5	TRBJ2-7	NA	TRBD1	TGTGCCAGCAGTTACGGGACAGGGGTGGGCGAGCAGTACTTC	CASSYGTGVGEQYF
TRBV28	TRBJ2-1	NA	NA	TGTGCCAGCAGTGCCCCCCTTGGAGGGAGCTCCTACAATGAGCAGTTCTTC	CASSAPLGGSSYNEQFF
TRBV24-1	TRBJ2-1	NA	TRBD1	TGTGCCACCAGTGGTGAGGGGGCACTTGGGGGCAATGAGCAGTTCTTC	CATSGEGALGGNEQFF
TRBV24-1	TRBJ2-2	NA	NA	TGTGCCACCAGTGATCATCAGGGGTATGACACCGGGGAGCTGTTTTTT	CATSDHQGYDTGELFF
TRBV10-3	TRBJ2-3	NA	TRBD2	TGTGCCATCAGTGAGCCGGGGACTAGCGGGAGTGGTGAAGATACGCAGTATTTT	CAISEPGTSGSGEDTQYF
TRBV4-2	TRBJ2-2	once	NA	TGTGCCAGCAGCCAAGCTGGGGGCAGGGCGAACACCGGGGAGCTGTTTTTT	CASSQAGGRANTGELFF
TRBV11-2	TRBJ2-3	NA	TRBD2	TGTGCCAGCACCTTAGCGGGAGGGCCGACAGATACGCAGTATTTT	CASTLAGGPTDTQYF
TRBV15	TRBJ2-2	NA	NA	TGTGCCACCAGCGGGCTGGCCGGGGAGCTGTTTTTT	CATSGLAGELFF
TRBV28	TRBJ1-2	NA	TRBD1	TGTGCCAGCAGAACTGGGACAGGGGGGGGAGGCTACACCTTC	CASRTGTGGGGYTF
TRBV5-6	TRBJ2-4	NA	TRBD2	TGTGCCAGCAGCTTGGGGGGACTAGCGGACATGGACATTCAGTACTTC	CASSLGGLADMDIQYF